Below, 8 T cell receptor beta chains from the same sample are listed, as sequenced in a study of blood T cell repertoires in COVID-19. Sequenced by immunoSEQ multiplex PCR; TCRdb stores in-frame clones only, minus some. The sample records about 180,000 clones, around 83% being singletons. Material: peripheral blood. The receptors stem from a woman in her twenties or thirties with active or convalescent COVID-19.

V is TRBV14 and J is TRBJ2-7; D remains ambiguous. The ends were cut back, 0 bases at V and 1 base at J, with 10 bases in the middle. Germline CDR1 reads SGHDN; CDR2 reads FVKESK. The CDR3 extends over 15 amino acids. The CDR3: CASSQDGLVSYEQYF. In nucleotides, the CDR3 is TGTGCCAGCAGCCAAGACGGGTTAGTGTCCTACGAGCAGTACTTC.

The V and J genes are TRBV5-1 and TRBJ1-2; D may be TRBD1 (6 bases). Trimming took off 1 base at V and 0 bases at J, with 13 bases between the two ends. Germline CDR1 reads SGHRS; CDR2 reads YFSETQ. There are 16 residues in the CDR3. The CDR3 DNA follows: TGCGCCAGCAGCTTGAAGACAGGCGCACCTAACTATGGCTACACCTTC. Encoded protein: CASSLKTGAPNYGYTF.

J is TRBJ1-4 and V is TRBV5-6; 9 bases fit TRBD1. Trimming cost V 0 bases and J 10 bases; bases outside gene matches: 7. The germline gives CDR1 SGHDT, CDR2 YYEEEE. CDR3 size: 15 residues. CDR3 coding DNA: TGTGCCAGCAGCTTGGTTGGGACAGGGTTTGGAAAACTGTTTTTT. As protein: CASSLVGTGFGKLFF.

The chain combines TRBV7-9 with TRBJ1-4; no firm D call. The CDR3 has 13 amino acids. The germline CDR1 and CDR2 sequences are SEHNR and FQNEAQ (reference sequence). Trimming removed 3 bases at V and 5 bases at J, with 7 bases between. This CDR3 is CASSLTGNEKLFF. In nucleotides, the CDR3 is TGTGCCAGCAGCTTGACGGGGAATGAAAAACTGTTTTTT. Supplemented by reference TRBV7-9 and TRBJ1-4, the full variable domain reads DTGVSQNPRHKITKRGQNVTFRCDPISEHNRLYWYRQTLGQGPEFLTYFQNEAQLEKSRLLSDRFSAERPKGSFSTLEIQRTEQGDSAMYLCASSLTGNEKLFFGSGTQLSVL.

The chain links TRBV6-4 to TRBJ2-1, with TRBD2 identical over 16 bases. The V segment lost 0 bases and the J segment 15 bases; nucleotides outside the gene matches: 11. This CDR3 region has 17 residues. Per germline, CDR1 MRHNA and CDR2 SNTAGT. This CDR3 is CASSDSERGLAGGHRFF. The CDR3 DNA follows: TGTGCCAGCAGTGACTCTGAAAGGGGACTAGCGGGAGGGCACCGGTTCTTC.

A single count supports this clone. V and J are TRBV2 and TRBJ1-3; D not resolved. Per germline, CDR1 SNHLY and CDR2 FYNNEI. Deletions cut 6 bases from V and 0 bases from J, with 12 bases between. The CDR3 has 15 residues. In nucleotides, the CDR3 is TGTGCCAGCAGGGCTACAGTGCGCTCTGGAAACACCATATATTTT. This codes for CASRATVRSGNTIYF.

This sequence joins TRBV11-2 and TRBJ1-4; TRBD1 might be the D (6 bases). With 5 bases removed from V and 8 bases from J, the gap between germline ends came to 18 bases. CDR1 is SGHAT, CDR2 FQNNGV, per germline. The CDR3 loop spans 15 amino acids. The CDR3 sequence is CASSIQGLVNEKLFF. The CDR3 nucleotides are TGTGCCAGCAGCATACAGGGTCTGGTAAACGAAAAACTGTTTTTT.

J is TRBJ1-2 and V is TRBV19; D gene uncertain. With 0 bases removed from V and 1 base from J, the gap between germline ends came to 9 bases. The CDR3 contains 15 residues. CDR1 and CDR2 from the germline V gene are LNHDA and SQIVND (reference sequence). CDR3 bases: TGTGCCAGTAGTATAGATCCTAACCGTAACTATGGCTACACCTTC. This encodes CASSIDPNRNYGYTF.